What follows is one T cell receptor (beta chain) and its context. Its antigen is as yet unknown. The data are from a study of T cell responses to AZD1222 COVID-19 vaccine. Points from the study as a whole: Along spike, vaccine-associated CD4 TCRs were found throughout, with dominance at 160-218 and 743-854.

The CDR3 covers 15 residues. V lost 7 bases and J lost 0, with 10 bases in between. Germline CDR1 LNHDA, CDR2 SQIVND (reference sequence). TCRdb's table, derived via immunoSEQ multiplex PCR, lists solely in-frame clones and lacks some. The data show about 140,000 clones, with roughly 89% seen just once and about 5% held by the top ten. The sequence was collected from an adult in good health. J is TRBJ1-6 and V is TRBV19; the D is unclear. This material consisted of peripheral blood, taken on day 0 of AZD1222 vaccination. Written as DNA, the CDR3 is TGTGCCAGTATGGGAGAGAGCTCCTATAATTCACCCCTCCACTTT. This translates into CASMGESSYNSPLHF.